This T cell receptor beta chain was documented in a study of long-term antiretroviral therapy in people with HIV. Regarding the study as a whole: Blood was collected between the mid-2000s and the late 2010s, possibly under older ART regimens.

This clone was recorded once. Antigen: not known. This CDR3 contains 17 residues. The V segment lost 2 bases and the J segment 9 bases; nucleotides outside the gene matches: 15. Germline V CDR1 and CDR2: SGHTA, FQGTGA. Run at survey level, the immunoSEQ assay was version v3.0. Data came from immunoSEQ multiplex PCR; TCRdb stores just in-frame clones and leaves some out. Of 25,000 to 35,000 clones listed, about 90% are singletons. This rearrangement joins TRBV7-3 to TRBJ2-1; 8 nucleotides align to TRBD2. This sample comprised unsorted PBMCs, obtained 1.8 years after starting antiretroviral therapy. The sequence came from a woman younger than 35 with HIV. The CDR3 DNA is TGTGCCAGCAGCTTACGCACTAGCGGTACCTCGGTGGGTGAGCAGTTCTTC. It translates to CASSLRTSGTSVGEQFF.